The sequence of this TCR beta chain was determined in a study of control samples from healthy donors and cancer patients. Method: immunoSEQ multiplex PCR; TCRdb's copy keeps in-frame clones and lacks some. The table shows 150,000 or so clones, with 90% to 95% occurring only once. J lost 4 bases, V lost 2 bases, and 9 bases had no gene match. Germline CDR1 is MNHEY and CDR2 is SVGAGI. This CDR3 has 16 amino acids. V is TRBV6-5 and J is TRBJ1-1, with 8 bases aligning to TRBD1. This sequence originates from a man aged 18 to 29 in good health. Sequencing was carried out using blood. The DNA of the CDR3 is TGTGCCAGCAGTTACGCAGGGGGCGGGCCGATCACTGAAGCTTTCTTT. It yields the protein CASSYAGGGPITEAFF.